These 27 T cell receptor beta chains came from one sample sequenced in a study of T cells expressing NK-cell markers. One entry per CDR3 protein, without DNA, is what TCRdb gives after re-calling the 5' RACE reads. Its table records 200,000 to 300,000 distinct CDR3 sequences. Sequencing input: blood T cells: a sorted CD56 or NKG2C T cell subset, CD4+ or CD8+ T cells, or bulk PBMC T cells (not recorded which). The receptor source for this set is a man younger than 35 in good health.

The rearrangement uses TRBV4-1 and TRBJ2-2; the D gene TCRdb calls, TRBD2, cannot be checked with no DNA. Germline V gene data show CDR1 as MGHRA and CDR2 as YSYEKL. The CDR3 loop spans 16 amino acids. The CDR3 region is CASSQGGGTPPGELFF.

CDR3: CSARDRASGLKSSYNEQFF. The chain couples TRBV20-1 to TRBJ2-1; TCRdb names TRBD2, which stays unverified in the absence of DNA. CDR1 is DFQATT and CDR2 is SNEGSKA in the germline V gene (reference sequence). This CDR3 contains 19 residues.

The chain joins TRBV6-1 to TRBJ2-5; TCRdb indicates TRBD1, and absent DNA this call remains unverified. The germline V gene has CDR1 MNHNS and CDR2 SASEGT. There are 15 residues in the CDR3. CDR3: CASSPLPGQQETQYF.

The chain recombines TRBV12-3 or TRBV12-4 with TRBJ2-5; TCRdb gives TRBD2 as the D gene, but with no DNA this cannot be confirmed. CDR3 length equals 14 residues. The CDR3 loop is CASRMGGGQETQYF.

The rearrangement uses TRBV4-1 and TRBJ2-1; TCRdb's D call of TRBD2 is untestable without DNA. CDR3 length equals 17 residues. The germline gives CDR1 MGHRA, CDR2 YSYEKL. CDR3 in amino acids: CASSQESPLHPYNEQFF.

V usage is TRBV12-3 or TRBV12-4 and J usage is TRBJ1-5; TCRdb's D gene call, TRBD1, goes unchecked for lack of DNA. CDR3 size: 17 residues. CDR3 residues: CASSLGDRGLSNQPQHF.

This chain's CDR3 is CATRSAVGVVQPQHF. The rearrangement links TRBV10-3 to TRBJ1-5. The CDR3 is 15 amino acids. Germline loops: CDR1 ENHRY, CDR2 SYGVKD.

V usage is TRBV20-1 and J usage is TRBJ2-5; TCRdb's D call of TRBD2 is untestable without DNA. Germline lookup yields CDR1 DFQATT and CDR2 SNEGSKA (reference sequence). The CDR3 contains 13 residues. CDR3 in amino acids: CSARDVRVETQYF.

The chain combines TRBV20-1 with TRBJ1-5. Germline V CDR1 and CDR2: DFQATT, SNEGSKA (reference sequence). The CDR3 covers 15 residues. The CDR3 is CSSRDTQVRDQPQHF.

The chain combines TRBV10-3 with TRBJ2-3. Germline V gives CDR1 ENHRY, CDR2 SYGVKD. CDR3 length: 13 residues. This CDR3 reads CAISVPDLDTQYF.

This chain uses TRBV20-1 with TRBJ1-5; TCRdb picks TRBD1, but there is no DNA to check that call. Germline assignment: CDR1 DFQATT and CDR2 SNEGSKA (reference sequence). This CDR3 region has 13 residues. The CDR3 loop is CSAIDRVDQPQHF.

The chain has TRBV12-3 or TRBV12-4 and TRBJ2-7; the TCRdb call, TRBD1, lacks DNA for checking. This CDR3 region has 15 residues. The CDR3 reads CASSSGQGEFSEQYF.

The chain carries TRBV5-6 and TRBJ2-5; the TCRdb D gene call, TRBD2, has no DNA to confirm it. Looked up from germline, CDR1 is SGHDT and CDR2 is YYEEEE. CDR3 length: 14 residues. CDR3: CASSRAGGQETQYF.

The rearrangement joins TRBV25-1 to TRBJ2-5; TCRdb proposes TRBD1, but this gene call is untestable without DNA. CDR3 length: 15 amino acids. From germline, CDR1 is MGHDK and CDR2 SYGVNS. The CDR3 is CASSPKLGGGETQYF.

The CDR3 sequence: CASSFRVKSSNEQFF. The chain employs TRBV11-2 and TRBJ2-1. CDR3 size: 15 residues. Germline CDR1 reads SGHAT; CDR2 reads FQNNGV. The full variable domain, rest sourced from reference TRBV11-2 and TRBJ2-1, is EAGVAQSPRYKIIEKRQSVAFWCNPISGHATLYWYQQILGQGPKLLIQFQNNGVVDDSQLPKDRFSAERLKGVDSTLKIQPAKLEDSAVYLCASSFRVKSSNEQFFGPGTRLTVL.

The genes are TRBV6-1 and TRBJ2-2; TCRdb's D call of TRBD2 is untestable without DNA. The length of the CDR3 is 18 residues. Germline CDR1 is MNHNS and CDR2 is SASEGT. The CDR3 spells CASSSPGLADWGPGELFF.

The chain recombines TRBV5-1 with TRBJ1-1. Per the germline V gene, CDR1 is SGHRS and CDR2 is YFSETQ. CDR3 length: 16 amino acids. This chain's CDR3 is CASNLEVSGRYTEAFF. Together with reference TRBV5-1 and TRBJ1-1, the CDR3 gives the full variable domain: KAGVTQTPRYLIKTRGQQVTLSCSPISGHRSVSWYQQTPGQGLQFLFEYFSETQRNKGNFPGRFSGRQFSNSRSEMNVSTLELGDSALYLCASNLEVSGRYTEAFFGQGTRLTVV.

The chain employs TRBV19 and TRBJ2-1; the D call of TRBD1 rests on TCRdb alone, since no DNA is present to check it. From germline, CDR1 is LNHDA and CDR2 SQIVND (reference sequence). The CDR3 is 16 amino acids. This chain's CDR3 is CASSPTRTVRNNGQFF.

The CDR3 sequence is CASSWSQGSGNTIYF. This chain connects TRBV27 to TRBJ1-3; the D call from TCRdb, TRBD1, cannot be confirmed without DNA. The CDR3 length is 15 residues. Per germline, CDR1 MNHEY and CDR2 SMNVEV (reference sequence).

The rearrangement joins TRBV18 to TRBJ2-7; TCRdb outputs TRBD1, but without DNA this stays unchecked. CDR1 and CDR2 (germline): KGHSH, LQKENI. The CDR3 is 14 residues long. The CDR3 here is CASSTGQGVGEQYF.

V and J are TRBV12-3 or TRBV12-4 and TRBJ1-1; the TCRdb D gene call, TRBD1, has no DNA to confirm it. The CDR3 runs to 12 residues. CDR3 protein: CASSLRGTEAFF.

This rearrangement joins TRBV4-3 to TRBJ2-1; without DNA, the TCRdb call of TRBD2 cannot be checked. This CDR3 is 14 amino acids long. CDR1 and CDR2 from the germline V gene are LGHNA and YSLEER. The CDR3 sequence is CASSPRLAYNEQFF.

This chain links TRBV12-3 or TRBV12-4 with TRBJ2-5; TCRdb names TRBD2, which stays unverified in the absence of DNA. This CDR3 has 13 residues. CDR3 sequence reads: CASSFTGGETQYF.

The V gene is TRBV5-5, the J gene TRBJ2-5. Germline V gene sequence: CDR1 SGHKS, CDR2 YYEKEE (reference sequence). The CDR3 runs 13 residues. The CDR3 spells CASSFSRRETQYF.

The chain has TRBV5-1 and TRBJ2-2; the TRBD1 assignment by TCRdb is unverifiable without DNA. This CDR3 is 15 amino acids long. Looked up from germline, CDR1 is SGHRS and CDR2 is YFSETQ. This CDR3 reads CASTHQTPNTGELFF.

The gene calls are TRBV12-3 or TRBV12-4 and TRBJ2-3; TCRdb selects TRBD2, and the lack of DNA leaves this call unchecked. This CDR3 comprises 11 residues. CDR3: CASSPSRALYF.

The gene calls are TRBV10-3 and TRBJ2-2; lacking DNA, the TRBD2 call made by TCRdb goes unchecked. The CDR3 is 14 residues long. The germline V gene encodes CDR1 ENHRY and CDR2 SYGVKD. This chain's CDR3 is CATLRLAGTGELFF.